Sequencing of this TCR beta chain was carried out in a study of T cell repertoires in cytomegalovirus infection. About the research overall: Matching HLA type, along with CMV infection, was indicated by public TCR beta signatures.

Germline CDR1 is SQVTM and CDR2 is ANQGSEA. This CDR3 comprises 18 residues. Trimming cost V 3 bases and J 0 bases, with 22 bases left between them. TCRdb fed the reads into MiXCR, producing one record per CDR3 protein. This sample has over 250,000 distinct CDR3 sequences, with approximately 22% found just once. As for this clonotype: Its antigen is currently unknown.

The material sequenced was cultured PBMCs, taken from culture after CMV antigen stimulation. This chain links TRBV29-1 with TRBJ2-3; D tentatively reads TRBD1 or TRBD2 (6 bases each). The TCR sequence derives from a human donor in good health (CMV status not recorded). Some clones in this sample may be carry-over from other donors' samples. This CDR3 is CSVEGGEGVGSSTDTQYF. CDR3 coding DNA: TGCAGCGTTGAGGGCGGCGAGGGGGTCGGGAGCAGCACAGATACGCAGTATTTT.